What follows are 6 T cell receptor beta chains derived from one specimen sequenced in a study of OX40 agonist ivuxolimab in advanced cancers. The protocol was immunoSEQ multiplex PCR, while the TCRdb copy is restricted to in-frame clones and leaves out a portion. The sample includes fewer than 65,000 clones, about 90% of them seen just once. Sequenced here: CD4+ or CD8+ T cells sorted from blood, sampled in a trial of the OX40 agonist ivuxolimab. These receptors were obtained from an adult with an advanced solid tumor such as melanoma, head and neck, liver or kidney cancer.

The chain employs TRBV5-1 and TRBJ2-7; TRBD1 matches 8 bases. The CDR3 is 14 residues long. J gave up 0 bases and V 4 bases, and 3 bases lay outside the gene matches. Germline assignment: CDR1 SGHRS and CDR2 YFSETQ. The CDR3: CASSVDRVSYEQYF. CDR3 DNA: TGCGCCAGCAGCGTGGACAGGGTCTCCTACGAGCAGTACTTC. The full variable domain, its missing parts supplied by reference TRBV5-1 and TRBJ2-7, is KAGVTQTPRYLIKTRGQQVTLSCSPISGHRSVSWYQQTPGQGLQFLFEYFSETQRNKGNFPGRFSGRQFSNSRSEMNVSTLELGDSALYLCASSVDRVSYEQYFGPGTRLTVT.

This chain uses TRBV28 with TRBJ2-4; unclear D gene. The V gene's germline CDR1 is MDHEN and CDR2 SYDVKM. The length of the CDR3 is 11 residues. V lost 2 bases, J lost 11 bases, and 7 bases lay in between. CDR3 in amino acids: CASSLKGLQYF. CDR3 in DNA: TGTGCCAGCAGTTTAAAGGGCCTTCAGTACTTC.

CDR3 bases: TGTGCCTGGAGGGATAAAAAACAGAATAGCAATCAGCCCCAGCATTTT. Translated, it gives CAWRDKKQNSNQPQHF. The chain carries TRBV30 and TRBJ1-5; D gene ambiguous. Germline CDR1 and CDR2: GTSNPN and SVGIG (reference sequence). V lost 3 bases and J 0 bases, leaving 15 bases between the germline ends. The CDR3 loop spans 16 amino acids.

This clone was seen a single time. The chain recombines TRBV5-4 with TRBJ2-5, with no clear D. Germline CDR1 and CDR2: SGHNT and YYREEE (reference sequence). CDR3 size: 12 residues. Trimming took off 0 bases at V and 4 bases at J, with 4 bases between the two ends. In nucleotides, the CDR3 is TGTGCCAGCAGCTTGGTGGCAGAGACCCAGTACTTC. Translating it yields CASSLVAETQYF.

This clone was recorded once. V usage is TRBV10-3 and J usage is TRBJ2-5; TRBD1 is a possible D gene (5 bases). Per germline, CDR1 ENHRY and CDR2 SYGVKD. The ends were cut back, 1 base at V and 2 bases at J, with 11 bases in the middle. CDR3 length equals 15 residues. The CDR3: CAISEYGRVQETQYF. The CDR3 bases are TGTGCCATCAGTGAGTACGGCAGGGTGCAAGAGACCCAGTACTTC.

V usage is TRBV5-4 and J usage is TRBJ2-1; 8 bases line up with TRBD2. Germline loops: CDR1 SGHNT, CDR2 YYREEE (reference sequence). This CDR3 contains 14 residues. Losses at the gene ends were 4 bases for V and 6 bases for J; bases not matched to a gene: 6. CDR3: CASSPGLVGNEQFF. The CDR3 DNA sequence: TGTGCCAGCAGCCCGGGACTAGTGGGCAATGAGCAGTTCTTC.